The 10 T cell receptor beta chains below come from one sample, sequenced in a study of T cell repertoires in cytomegalovirus infection. MiXCR, run by TCRdb on the reads, gives a single entry per CDR3 protein. The sample yields hundreds of thousands of distinct CDR3 sequences, roughly a sixth seen once. Specimen: PBMCs. All receptors derive from a human donor in good health (CMV status not recorded). Some clones in this sample may be carry-over from other donors' samples.

In its sample, this clonotype was seen many times. The junction does not match germline at one end; this may be a read error. The chain links TRBV7-2 to TRBJ2-7; D is undetermined. Germline V CDR1 and CDR2: SGHTA, FQGNSA. The CDR3 sequence is 13 residues long. CDR3 DNA: TGTGCCAGCAGCTTTTTTCCCTCGTCACAGCTCACTTTC. Its translation is CASSFFPSSQLTF.

This clonotype was counted ten times or more. The genes are TRBV4-3 and TRBJ2-7; D is undetermined. In germline, CDR1 is LGHNA, CDR2 YSLEER. Trimming took off 3 bases at V and 2 bases at J, with 14 bases between the two ends. CDR3 length: 15 residues. CDR3 coding DNA: TGCGCCAGCAGCCAGGGCTGGCTACCCGCCTACGAGCAGTACTTC. The encoded protein is CASSQGWLPAYEQYF.

This clonotype has only a few counts. The chain combines TRBV7-6 with TRBJ1-6, with 9 bases matching TRBD1. Germline V gene sequence: CDR1 SGHVS, CDR2 FNYEAQ. The CDR3 spans 22 residues. Trimming took 3 bases from V and 0 from J; bases not matched to a gene: 18. CDR3 sequence reads: CASSFGTGTRLPSSSYNSPLHF. In DNA form, the CDR3 reads TGTGCCAGCAGCTTCGGGACAGGGACCCGATTACCATCGAGCTCCTATAATTCACCCCTCCACTTT. The entire variable domain, with the rest obtained from reference TRBV7-6 and TRBJ1-6, is as follows: GAGVSQSPRYKVTKRGQDVALRCDPISGHVSLYWYRQALGQGPEFLTYFNYEAQQDKSGLPNDRFSAERPEGSISTLTIQRTEQRDSAMYRCASSFGTGTRLPSSSYNSPLHFGNGTRLTVT.

This clonotype was picked up many times. CDR3 in amino acids: CASSYYVIIEQFF. CDR3 sequence (DNA): TGTGCCAGCAGCTATTACGTGATCATTGAGCAGTTCTTC. The V call is TRBV7-2, the J call TRBJ2-1; unclear D gene. The length of the CDR3 is 13 residues. V dropped 4 bases and J dropped 9 bases, with 13 bases sitting between them. CDR1 is SGHTA and CDR2 is FQGNSA in the germline V gene.

The chain couples TRBV25-1 to TRBJ2-7; D perhaps matches TRBD1 (6 bases). Per the germline V gene, CDR1 is MGHDK and CDR2 is SYGVNS. The CDR3 length is 14 residues. Trimming took off 3 bases at V and 2 bases at J, with 11 bases between the two ends. CDR3 DNA: TGTGCCAGCAGTGACTGGGGGCCACCCTACGAGCAGTACTTC. Translating it yields CASSDWGPPYEQYF.

This clonotype showed up many times. This chain joins TRBV7-9 and TRBJ2-1, with unresolved D. Germline values: CDR1 SEHNR, CDR2 FQNEAQ (reference sequence). Trimming stripped 1 base from V and 9 bases from J, with 7 bases between. This CDR3 region has 12 residues. The CDR3 DNA follows: TGTGCCAGCAGCTTAGGAGTACGTGAGCAGTTCTTC. It specifies CASSLGVREQFF.

This clonotype showed up many times. The J gene is TRBJ2-5, the V gene TRBV7-2, with 8 bases fitting TRBD1. V lost 3 bases to trimming and J lost 4 bases; unmatched junction nucleotides: 10. CDR1 SGHTA and CDR2 FQGNSA come from the germline V gene. The CDR3 has 16 residues. Here the CDR3 reads CASSLGSTGGRETQYF. CDR3 nucleotide sequence: TGTGCCAGCAGCTTGGGGTCTACAGGGGGTCGAGAGACCCAGTACTTC.

The chain uses TRBV12-3 or TRBV12-4 and TRBJ1-2, with D possibly TRBD1 on 5 matching bases. CDR3 length: 12 residues. V was cut by 0 bases and J by 12 bases, with 11 bases left in between. DNA of the CDR3: TGTGCCAGCAGTTTAGCAGAGGCGGGACACACCTTC. It specifies CASSLAEAGHTF.

This clonotype was recorded many times. The chain joins TRBV25-1 to TRBJ1-2, with a tentative D call TRBD1 (6 bases). V lost 6 bases and J 2 bases, leaving 13 bases between the germline ends. Germline V gene data show CDR1 as MGHDK and CDR2 as SYGVNS. The CDR3 contains 14 residues. CDR3 loop: CASRFEGENYGYTF. The CDR3 coding sequence is TGTGCCAGCAGGTTCGAGGGGGAAAACTATGGCTACACCTTC.

There are many counts of this clonotype. The genes are TRBV10-3 and TRBJ1-6; D remains ambiguous. The CDR3 is made up of 15 amino acids. In germline, CDR1 is ENHRY, CDR2 SYGVKD. V shed 0 bases and J shed 6 bases, with 9 bases lying between them. The CDR3, as DNA: TGTGCCATCAGTGAGTCCAGGCCCATTAATTCACCCCTCCACTTT. Translation: CAISESRPINSPLHF.